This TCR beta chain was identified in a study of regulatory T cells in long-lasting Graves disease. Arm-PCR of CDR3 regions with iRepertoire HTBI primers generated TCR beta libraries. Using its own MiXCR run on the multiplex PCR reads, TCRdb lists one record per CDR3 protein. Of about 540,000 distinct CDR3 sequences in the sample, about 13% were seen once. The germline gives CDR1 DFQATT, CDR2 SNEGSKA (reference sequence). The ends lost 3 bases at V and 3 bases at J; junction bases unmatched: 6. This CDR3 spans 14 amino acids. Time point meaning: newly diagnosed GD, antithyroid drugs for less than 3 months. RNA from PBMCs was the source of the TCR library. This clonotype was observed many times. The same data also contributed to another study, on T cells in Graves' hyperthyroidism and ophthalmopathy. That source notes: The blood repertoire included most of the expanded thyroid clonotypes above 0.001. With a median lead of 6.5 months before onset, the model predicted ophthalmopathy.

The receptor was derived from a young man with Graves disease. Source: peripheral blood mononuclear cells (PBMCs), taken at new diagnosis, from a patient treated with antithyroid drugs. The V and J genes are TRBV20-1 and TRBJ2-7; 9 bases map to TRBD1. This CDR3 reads CSARDRGTYYEQYF. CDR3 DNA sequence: TGCAGTGCTAGGGACAGGGGAACCTACTACGAGCAGTACTTC.